The 30 T cell receptor beta chains given below trace back to one sample, sequenced in a study of blood T cells in healthy people across ages (dated by TCRdb to between 2015 and 2016). To prepare the library, 5' RACE was applied. The sequencing machine was an Illumina HiSeq 2500. A second PCR of roughly 6 to 11 cycles was performed with a sample-barcoded 5' primer and a J-beta primer mix. TCRdb handled the public reads itself, with Q25 trimming in fastp and clone calling in MiXCR, and kept productive beta chains. One record per CDR3 amino acid sequence lists the most common genes and DNA. Here the sample has more than 1,000,000 distinct CDR3 sequences; almost 25% occur a single time. The top ten clones comprise less than 0.75% of the sample. The data also belong to a second study, concerning T cells of mothers and their children.

Sequencing was carried out using blood. The receptors come from a girl under 10 years old in good health.

The V call is TRBV29-1, the J call TRBJ1-1, with D perhaps matching TRBD1 (5 bases). The CDR3 spans 14 residues. Between the trimmed V and J ends, which lost 4 bases and 1 base, there was a span of 13 bases. CDR1 is SQVTM, CDR2 ANQGSEA, per germline. CDR3 protein: CSVGGGMGNTEAFF. The CDR3 nucleotides are TGCAGCGTTGGCGGGGGGATGGGGAACACTGAAGCTTTCTTT.

This clonotype has a handful of counts. The CDR3 end shows no conserved phenylalanine or tryptophan, and so a read error is likely. This chain joins TRBV5-6 and TRBJ2-1, with 7 bases matching TRBD1. V was clipped by 0 bases and J by 7 bases; unmatched bases: 7. In germline, CDR1 is SGHDT, CDR2 YYEEEE. This CDR3 contains 15 residues. DNA for the CDR3: TGTGCCAGCAGCTTGGGGGGGACAGCCTTTAATGAGCAGTTCCTC. Protein product: CASSLGGTAFNEQFL.

A note on this clonotype: The junction and the germline gene differ at one end; a read error may be behind it. The DNA of the CDR3 is TGTGCCAGCAGTATTGGCGCTCTACCGGAAGTTTTCTTT. This translates into CASSIGALPEVFF. The chain combines TRBV7-9 with TRBJ1-1, with no clear D. Germline lookup yields CDR1 SEHNR and CDR2 FQNEAQ (reference sequence). The CDR3 sequence is 13 residues long.

The rearrangement uses TRBV4-2 and TRBJ2-3; no definite D call. Trimming removed 1 base from V and 4 bases from J, with 9 bases in between. The CDR3 extends over 14 amino acids. CDR1 LGHNA and CDR2 YNFKEQ come from the germline V gene. The CDR3 protein is CASSQVEEADTQYF. CDR3 DNA: TGTGCCAGCAGCCAAGTTGAGGAAGCAGATACGCAGTATTTT.

This clonotype showed up just a few times. The chain recombines TRBV12-3 or TRBV12-4 with TRBJ1-2; no reliable D call. Trimming removed 7 bases at V and 2 bases at J, with 14 bases between. CDR3 size: 14 residues. The CDR3 reads CASTPFEGNYGYTF. The CDR3 DNA sequence: TGTGCCAGCACCCCATTTGAAGGAAACTATGGCTACACCTTC.

The rearrangement uses TRBV7-2 and TRBJ2-5; D tentatively fits TRBD1 or TRBD2 (5 bases each). Per germline, CDR1 SGHTA and CDR2 FQGNSA. CDR3 length: 14 residues. V shed 3 bases and J shed 5 bases, with 13 bases lying between them. The CDR3 reads CASSFTGPRETQYF. CDR3 bases: TGTGCCAGCAGCTTTACGGGGCCAAGGGAGACCCAGTACTTC. The full variable domain, completed using reference TRBV7-2 and TRBJ2-5, is GAGVSQSPSNKVTEKGKDVELRCDPISGHTALYWYRQSLGQGLEFLIYFQGNSAPDKSGLPSDRFSAERTGGSVSTLTIQRTQQEDSAVYLCASSFTGPRETQYFGPGTRLLVL.

Regarding this clonotype: Germline and junction disagree at one end, which may indicate a read error. This chain's CDR3 is CASRKNPNEPQRF. CDR3 DNA: TGTGCCAGCAGGAAGAACCCGAATGAGCCCCAGCGTTTT. The J gene is TRBJ1-5, the V gene TRBV13; no clear D. The CDR3 runs to 13 residues. The V gene's germline CDR1 is PRHDT and CDR2 FYEKMQ (reference sequence).

This clonotype was seen a handful of times. The V and J genes are TRBV29-1 and TRBJ2-5; D is unresolved. The CDR3 is made up of 14 amino acids. In germline, CDR1 is SQVTM, CDR2 ANQGSEA. V lost 2 bases and J 5 bases, leaving 15 bases between the germline ends. The DNA of the CDR3 is TGCAGCGTTGAACCCGGTAACGAAGGGGAGACCCAGTACTTC. Protein: CSVEPGNEGETQYF. Using reference TRBV29-1 and TRBJ2-5 for the parts outside the CDR3, the full variable domain is SAVISQKPSRDICQRGTSLTIQCQVDSQVTMMFWYRQQPGQSLTLIATANQGSEATYESGFVIDKFPISRPNLTFSTLTVSNMSPEDSSIYLCSVEPGNEGETQYFGPGTRLLVL.

This clonotype was counted a few times. The chain links TRBV5-4 to TRBJ2-5; 7 bases are shared with TRBD2. The CDR3 extends over 14 amino acids. Per the germline V gene, CDR1 is SGHNT and CDR2 is YYREEE (reference sequence). J was trimmed by 4 bases and V by 3 bases; bases with no gene match: 6. CDR3 bases: TGTGCCAGCAGCTCCCGACTAGCCTCAGAGACCCAGTACTTC. Its protein is CASSSRLASETQYF.

The gene calls are TRBV10-3 and TRBJ2-1; 11 bases line up with TRBD2. From germline, CDR1 is ENHRY and CDR2 SYGVKD. This CDR3 contains 15 residues. Trimming cost V 4 bases and J 12 bases; bases outside gene matches: 11. CDR3 sequence (DNA): TGTGCCATCAGTGGGGTAGCGGGGGGGCAGGGTGGGCAGTTCTTC. As protein: CAISGVAGGQGGQFF.

The CDR3 here is CASSLGRGHTDTQYF. The CDR3, as DNA: TGTGCCAGCAGCTTAGGGCGGGGACACACAGATACGCAGTATTTT. This rearrangement joins TRBV7-3 to TRBJ2-3, with D perhaps TRBD1 or TRBD2 (6 bases each). This CDR3 has 15 amino acids. Germline V gene lookup returns CDR1 SGHTA and CDR2 FQGTGA. The V end was cut by 2 bases, the J end by 2 bases, with 11 bases between.

This chain connects TRBV20-1 to TRBJ1-1; D remains ambiguous. The CDR3 has 14 amino acids. Trimming stripped 0 bases from V and 2 bases from J, with 10 bases between. Looked up from germline, CDR1 is DFQATT and CDR2 is SNEGSKA (reference sequence). CDR3 DNA: TGCAGTGCTAGAGAAGTGGCAGTCAACACTGAAGCTTTCTTT. Translating it yields CSAREVAVNTEAFF.

V usage is TRBV29-1 and J usage is TRBJ2-3; TRBD2 aligns across 8 bases. This CDR3 spans 14 amino acids. Germline CDR1 reads SQVTM; CDR2 reads ANQGSEA. V lost 8 bases to trimming and J lost 2 bases; unmatched junction nucleotides: 9. The CDR3 nucleotides read TGCAGCTCGGCCCCGGGGGGGTTCACAGATACGCAGTATTTT. Protein sequence: CSSAPGGFTDTQYF.

The rearrangement joins TRBV29-1 to TRBJ2-1; D perhaps matches TRBD2 (6 bases). V gave up 5 bases and J gave up 9 bases, with 14 bases separating them. Germline V gene data show CDR1 as SQVTM and CDR2 as ANQGSEA. The CDR3 is made up of 12 amino acids. DNA of the CDR3: TGCAGCGTTCTCTGGCGGGGCGCTGAGCAGTTCTTC. This translates into CSVLWRGAEQFF.

This clonotype was seen only a few times. The rearrangement joins TRBV7-9 to TRBJ1-1; D is ambiguous. The length of the CDR3 is 14 residues. CDR1 and CDR2 (germline): SEHNR, FQNEAQ (reference sequence). The V end lost 2 bases, the J end lost 3 bases, and 10 bases lay between the germline ends. The DNA of the CDR3 is TGTGCCAGCAGCTTAATCAGACTGGACACTGAAGCTTTCTTT. Its translation is CASSLIRLDTEAFF.

V is TRBV6-1 and J is TRBJ2-6; D ambiguous. The V gene's germline CDR1 is MNHNS and CDR2 SASEGT. V was cut by 7 bases and J by 0 bases, with 16 bases left in between. CDR3 length equals 17 residues. CDR3 DNA: TGTGCCAGCACGTCCCCCAAGAAGAGCTCTGGGGCCAACGTCCTGACTTTC. Translating gives CASTSPKKSSGANVLTF.

This clonotype was seen more than once but under ten times. The chain carries TRBV29-1 and TRBJ2-3; no firm D call. Trimming took 2 bases from V and 0 from J, leaving 12 bases between them. Germline V gene sequence: CDR1 SQVTM, CDR2 ANQGSEA. This CDR3 is built from 15 residues. CDR3 protein: CSVESDPSSTDTQYF. In nucleotides, the CDR3 is TGCAGCGTTGAATCCGACCCCTCTAGCACAGATACGCAGTATTTT.

The chain links TRBV7-9 to TRBJ1-5; D is possibly TRBD1 (6 bases). This CDR3 has 15 amino acids. Germline V CDR1 and CDR2: SEHNR, FQNEAQ (reference sequence). V was pared by 3 bases and J by 5 bases, with 14 bases between. CDR3 bases: TGTGCCAGCAGCTTCCAGGGGCGGCGGGATCAGCCCCAGCATTTT. Its protein product is CASSFQGRRDQPQHF. The full variable domain, its missing parts supplied by reference TRBV7-9 and TRBJ1-5, is DTGVSQNPRHKITKRGQNVTFRCDPISEHNRLYWYRQTLGQGPEFLTYFQNEAQLEKSRLLSDRFSAERPKGSFSTLEIQRTEQGDSAMYLCASSFQGRRDQPQHFGDGTRLSIL.

This clonotype has ten or more counts. V usage is TRBV29-1 and J usage is TRBJ2-1; D perhaps matches TRBD2 (6 bases). Trimming removed 5 bases from V and 9 bases from J, with 20 bases in between. Germline V CDR1 and CDR2: SQVTM, ANQGSEA. The CDR3 runs 14 residues. The CDR3 protein is CSVSWGESVGEQFF. CDR3 bases: TGCAGCGTTTCTTGGGGGGAGAGTGTGGGTGAGCAGTTCTTC.

V gene TRBV20-1 combines with J gene TRBJ1-1; D gene uncertain. CDR1 DFQATT and CDR2 SNEGSKA come from the germline V gene (reference sequence). The CDR3 consists of 11 residues. Here the CDR3 DNA reads TGCACATCCCGGGGAGGGACTGAAGCTTTCTTT. This encodes CTSRGGTEAFF.

This clonotype showed up just a few times. The V and J genes are TRBV15 and TRBJ2-1; D possibly matches TRBD1 or TRBD2 (5 bases each). The CDR3 length is 13 residues. The germline V and J ends were trimmed by 0 bases and 9 bases, with 9 bases remaining between them. Germline CDR1 reads LNHNV; CDR2 reads YYDKDF (reference sequence). The CDR3 DNA reads TGTGCCACCAGCAGAGAGGGTGGGGGTGAGCAGTTCTTC. Residues: CATSREGGGEQFF.

Only one count was recorded for this clonotype. The chain recombines TRBV4-3 with TRBJ1-2; no firm D call. The CDR3 extends over 15 amino acids. Germline values: CDR1 LGHNA, CDR2 YSLEER. Trimming stripped 6 bases from V and 0 bases from J, with 14 bases between. The CDR3 bases are TGCGCCAGCAGTCCCACTATTACAGCTAACTATGGCTACACCTTC. This sequence encodes CASSPTITANYGYTF.

This clonotype was observed many times. This chain links TRBV12-3 or TRBV12-4 with TRBJ2-7; D remains ambiguous. CDR3 size: 13 residues. The V gene lost 3 bases and the J gene lost 1 base, with 7 bases spanning the gap. This CDR3 reads CASSFASSYEQYF. CDR3 in DNA: TGTGCCAGCAGTTTCGCGTCGTCCTACGAGCAGTACTTC.

The chain has TRBV12-3 or TRBV12-4 and TRBJ2-1; unclear D gene. CDR3 length equals 15 residues. The germline V and J ends were trimmed by 8 bases and 5 bases, with 19 bases remaining between them. The DNA for the CDR3 is TGTGCCAGCTCGAGAGATGGGTATTGGAACAATGAGCAGTTCTTC. Translated, it gives CASSRDGYWNNEQFF.

The chain links TRBV20-1 to TRBJ2-5; possibly TRBD2 for D (6 bases). V was pared by 5 bases and J by 4 bases, with 20 bases between. The length of the CDR3 is 15 residues. CDR1 is DFQATT, CDR2 SNEGSKA, per germline (reference sequence). In nucleotides, the CDR3 is TGCAGTGCTCTCTCACTAGTTGGAGGGCCAGAGACCCAGTACTTC. This sequence encodes CSALSLVGGPETQYF.

The chain joins TRBV7-2 to TRBJ2-7; D is unclear. Germline V gene data show CDR1 as SGHTA and CDR2 as FQGNSA. The CDR3 is 14 residues long. The germline V and J ends were trimmed by 0 bases and 4 bases, with 10 bases remaining between them. The CDR3 DNA sequence: TGTGCCAGCAGCTTAGCCTTAACGTCTTACGAGCAGTACTTC. Protein product: CASSLALTSYEQYF.

This clonotype was observed a few times. The chain combines TRBV6-2 or TRBV6-3 with TRBJ1-2; 7 bases are a match to TRBD1. Unmatched junction bases numbered 6, after V lost 7 bases and J lost 1 base. CDR1 MNHEY and CDR2 SVGEGT come from the germline V gene. CDR3 length: 14 amino acids. CDR3: CASTLDRINYGYTF. The DNA for the CDR3 is TGTGCCAGCACCCTGGACAGGATTAACTATGGCTACACCTTC.

This clonotype has a count of ten or more. The V gene is TRBV20-1, the J gene TRBJ2-1; D tentatively reads TRBD1 or TRBD2 (5 bases each). V gave up 1 base and J gave up 7 bases, with 5 bases separating them. The CDR3 has 11 residues. The germline gives CDR1 DFQATT, CDR2 SNEGSKA (reference sequence). The DNA for the CDR3 is TGCAGTGCTAGAGGGGGGAATGAGCAGTTCTTC. Its protein product is CSARGGNEQFF.

The chain has TRBV7-9 and TRBJ2-7; 7 positions agree with TRBD1. The V and J ends lost 9 bases and 1 base, in that order; junction bases with no gene match: 6. The CDR3 is 13 amino acids. Germline CDR1 SEHNR, CDR2 FQNEAQ (reference sequence). CDR3 sequence (DNA): TGTGCCAGTTGTCCAGGGGGTTCCTACGAGCAGTACTTC. Its translation: CASCPGGSYEQYF.

This clonotype has just a few counts. The CDR3 sequence is CSVEDIGETQYF. The CDR3 nucleotides read TGCAGCGTTGAAGACATAGGAGAGACCCAGTACTTC. V is TRBV29-1 and J is TRBJ2-5, with D uncertain. The CDR3 length is 12 residues. Germline CDR1 SQVTM, CDR2 ANQGSEA. The V end lost 0 bases, the J end lost 4 bases, and 6 bases lay between the germline ends.